This TCR beta chain stems from a study of T-cell reconstitution after alpha-beta-depleted transplantation in children. Study observations and caveats: High day-60 TCRbeta diversity in some patients came from surviving recipient T cells and thymic progenitors. A year had passed since transplant, and T-cell counts and diversity by then came mostly from newly produced T cells. Where alpha-beta T cells came from about two months after transplant was reportedly several hundred expanded graft clones.

This clonotype was seen more than once but under ten times. Its specificity is unknown. The TCRbeta library was prepared with unique molecular identifiers. TCRdb called the PCR reads again in MiXCR, with one record for every CDR3 protein. Found here are tens of thousands of distinct CDR3 sequences, approximately 6.1% of them singletons; the top ten hold roughly 30%. Trimming removed 5 bases from V and 5 bases from J; junction bases left unmatched: 4. Looked up from germline, CDR1 is MDHEN and CDR2 is SYDVKM. CDR3 size: 14 residues. Sample: PBMCs, mostly from graft donor cells, taken 60 days after TCRalphabeta/CD19-depleted stem cell transplant. This sequence joins TRBV28 and TRBJ2-1; TRBD1 matches 9 bases. This receptor was taken from a female patient younger than 10 who had a stem cell transplant for aplastic anemia, so the T cells may come from the graft donor. The CDR3 here is CASSPGTGNNEQFF. In DNA, the CDR3 is TGTGCCAGCAGTCCAGGGACAGGGAACAATGAGCAGTTCTTC.